This note documents a single T cell receptor (beta chain) sequence. The assay was immunoSEQ multiplex PCR, and TCRdb's table has in-frame clones only and misses some. The sample shows just under 350,000 clones, around 86% of them seen only once. Germline assignment: CDR1 LNHDA and CDR2 SQIVND (reference sequence). Trimming took off 1 base at V and 4 bases at J, with 11 bases between the two ends. The CDR3 sequence is 15 residues long. These data are taken from a study of blood T cell repertoires in COVID-19. Turning to the study itself: Material from acute and convalescent COVID-19 was sourced from the United States, Italy and Spain. Sample material is recorded as cDNA or gDNA derived from T cells, B-cell-depleted T cells, or PBMCs.

V is TRBV19 and J is TRBJ1-5; no reliable D call. Sequenced input: peripheral blood. The clonotype comes from a woman in her forties or fifties with COVID-19, enrolled during active disease. DNA for the CDR3: TGTGCCAGTAGTATAGTAGCCGGATTAAATCAGCCCCAGCATTTT. Translated, it gives CASSIVAGLNQPQHF.